Listed here is a single TCR beta chain. Its target is unknown. Cells designated naive CD8 were CD45RO-negative and were positively selected for CCR7, with terminally differentiated effector memory CD45RA+ cells excluded. This sample is drawn from a study of shared clonotypes between healthy human individuals. Study context: The study drew on two women and a few men aged 18 to 49 as donors. General observations from the study: Larger richness was generally estimated for naive than memory subsets. At large depth, rarefaction still showed sorted-subset sequencing to be incomplete.

The CDR3 has 14 amino acids. V was pared by 7 bases and J by 3 bases, with 15 bases between. CDR1 is SGHVS, CDR2 FQNEAQ, per germline. TCRdb keeps only in-frame clones here, not all; method: immunoSEQ multiplex PCR. Of more than 2 million clones detected, 90% to 95% appear once; the ten largest clones hold about 1.6%. The specimen was naive CD8+ T cells from PBMCs. This sequence joins TRBV7-8 and TRBJ1-2, with a tentative D call TRBD1 (6 bases). This clonotype was obtained from a young man in good health. Some clones in this sample may be carry-over from other donors' samples. The CDR3 coding sequence is TGTGCCAGCAATCCCCCGGGGGGCGACTATGGCTACACCTTC. Protein: CASNPPGGDYGYTF.